This T cell receptor (beta chain) was documented in a study of T cell changes during pregnancy in multiple sclerosis. The CDR3 has 15 residues. V shed 4 bases, J shed 3 bases, and the junction held 4 bases outside the gene matches. CDR1 is SGDLS, CDR2 YYNGEE, per germline. Produced via immunoSEQ multiplex PCR; TCRdb's table is partial and in-frame only. This table has roughly 84,000 clones, roughly 93% appearing once. Sequenced here: peripheral blood, sampled in the third trimester of pregnancy. The V gene is TRBV9, the J gene TRBJ2-3, with TRBD2 matching over 11 bases. The receptor comes from a female donor in good health, enrolled as a control in a pregnancy study. CDR3 DNA: TGTGCCAGCAGCATTAGCGGGAGGGTGACAGATACGCAGTATTTT. Translation: CASSISGRVTDTQYF.